This T cell receptor (beta chain) came from a study of breast tumors, draining lymph nodes, adjacent tissues. Study-wide points: Tumor and nontumor repertoires were significantly more similar in luminal-like than in basal-like breast cancer.

This clonotype was recorded many times. No antigen is known for it. Via MiXCR, TCRdb re-called the multiplex PCR reads, giving one row per CDR3 protein. The sample lists 150,000 to 250,000 distinct CDR3 sequences, approximately 33% occurring once. Axillary draining lymph nodes of breast cancer patients supplied the node samples. CDR3 length: 15 amino acids. CDR1 is DFQATT, CDR2 SNEGSKA, per germline (reference sequence). V gave up 3 bases and J gave up 4 bases; unmatched junction bases: 9. V gene TRBV20-1 combines with J gene TRBJ2-7; TRBD1 aligns across 10 bases. Sequenced material: axillary lymph node tissue. The TCR was taken from a female donor with breast cancer. Some clones in this sample may be carry-over from other donors' samples. CDR3 in DNA: TGCAGTGCTAGGTATAACGACAGGGGGCTTTACGAGCAGTACTTC. Its protein product is CSARYNDRGLYEQYF.